Listed below are T cell receptor beta chains from one sample, sequenced in a study of blood T cell repertoires in COVID-19. Sequenced by immunoSEQ multiplex PCR; TCRdb stores in-frame clones only, minus some. The data hold under 300,000 clones, with around 84% observed a single time. Sequencing was done on a sample of PBMCs or T cells enriched from blood (not recorded which). The receptors stem from a woman aged 45-59 years who had recovered from COVID-19. The CDR3 runs from the conserved cysteine through the conserved F or W. The D gene is left open where the match is weak. The size entry is marked missing in some rows and otherwise reads once, few, many or a size class.

d_call: NA; cdr3_length: 15; clone_size: NA; j_call: TRBJ2-7; v_call: TRBV18; cdr3_nt: TGTGCCAGCTCACCGGTGGGGACAAAGGGCTACGAGCAGTACTTC; cdr3_aa: CASSPVGTKGYEQYF
d_call: NA; cdr3_length: 16; clone_size: few; j_call: TRBJ1-3; v_call: TRBV10-3; cdr3_nt: TGTGCCATCAGTGAGTCAATACAGGGCTCTGGAAACACCATATATTTT; cdr3_aa: CAISESIQGSGNTIYF
d_call: TRBD2; cdr3_length: 17; clone_size: NA; j_call: TRBJ2-2; v_call: TRBV10-2; cdr3_nt: TGCGCCAGCAGTGAAGTATTTCTAGCGGGAATCACCGGGGAGCTGTTTTTT; cdr3_aa: CASSEVFLAGITGELFF
d_call: TRBD1; cdr3_length: 15; clone_size: NA; j_call: TRBJ1-1; v_call: TRBV5-1; cdr3_nt: TGCGCCAGCAGCCTACGACAGGGGGCGGACACTGAAGCTTTCTTT; cdr3_aa: CASSLRQGADTEAFF
d_call: TRBD1; cdr3_length: 15; clone_size: NA; j_call: TRBJ2-2; v_call: TRBV5-8; cdr3_nt: TGTGCCAGCAGTCCAAACAGGGGCGGAACCGGGGAGCTGTTTTTT; cdr3_aa: CASSPNRGGTGELFF
d_call: NA; cdr3_length: 16; clone_size: once; j_call: TRBJ1-2; v_call: TRBV19; cdr3_nt: TGTGCCAGTAGTATAACAGCCCCACAGGGCAGCTATGGCTACACCTTC; cdr3_aa: CASSITAPQGSYGYTF
d_call: TRBD2; cdr3_length: 14; clone_size: many; j_call: TRBJ2-7; v_call: TRBV29-1; cdr3_nt: TGCAGCGTTGCAGTGGGACTAGCGTCCTACGAGCAGTACTTC; cdr3_aa: CSVAVGLASYEQYF
d_call: TRBD2; cdr3_length: 13; clone_size: few; j_call: TRBJ2-7; v_call: TRBV28; cdr3_nt: TGTGCCAGCCGAGCTAGCGGGGGGTACGAGCAGTACTTC; cdr3_aa: CASRASGGYEQYF
d_call: TRBD1; cdr3_length: 17; clone_size: NA; j_call: TRBJ1-5; v_call: TRBV28; cdr3_nt: TGTGCCAGCAGGCCCCCGCCAGGGGGGCTAAGCAATCAGCCCCAGCATTTT; cdr3_aa: CASRPPPGGLSNQPQHF
d_call: TRBD1; cdr3_length: 15; clone_size: NA; j_call: TRBJ2-3; v_call: TRBV5-4; cdr3_nt: TGTGCCAGCAGCTCGACAGGGGCCCCGACCGATACGCAGTATTTT; cdr3_aa: CASSSTGAPTDTQYF
d_call: NA; cdr3_length: 16; clone_size: once; j_call: TRBJ1-3; v_call: TRBV9; cdr3_nt: TGTGCCAGCAGCGCCAGCTCGCGGGGAAGCGGAAACACCATATATTTT; cdr3_aa: CASSASSRGSGNTIYF
d_call: TRBD1; cdr3_length: 17; clone_size: NA; j_call: TRBJ2-2; v_call: TRBV15; cdr3_nt: TGTGCCACCAGCAGACAGGGGGCGTTTGGAGTAACCGGGGAGCTGTTTTTT; cdr3_aa: CATSRQGAFGVTGELFF
d_call: NA; cdr3_length: 15; clone_size: NA; j_call: TRBJ2-7; v_call: TRBV28; cdr3_nt: TGTGCCAGCAGTTCCACCGGGACTTCCTCCTACGAGCAGTACTTC; cdr3_aa: CASSSTGTSSYEQYF
d_call: NA; cdr3_length: 13; clone_size: few; j_call: TRBJ1-1; v_call: TRBV5-1; cdr3_nt: TGCGCCAGCAGCAAAGACAGGAACACTGAAGCTTTCTTT; cdr3_aa: CASSKDRNTEAFF
d_call: NA; cdr3_length: 13; clone_size: NA; j_call: TRBJ2-7; v_call: TRBV7-2; cdr3_nt: TGTGCCAGCAGTTTGAACCGGGACTACGAGCAGTACTTC; cdr3_aa: CASSLNRDYEQYF
d_call: NA; cdr3_length: 11; clone_size: NA; j_call: TRBJ2-2; v_call: TRBV6-5; cdr3_nt: TGTGCCAGCAGAGCTGGACAGGAGCTGTTTTTT; cdr3_aa: CASRAGQELFF
d_call: TRBD1; cdr3_length: 13; clone_size: NA; j_call: TRBJ1-2; v_call: TRBV4-3; cdr3_nt: TGCGCCAGCAGCCCGGGACAGGGACGTGGCTACACCTTC; cdr3_aa: CASSPGQGRGYTF
d_call: NA; cdr3_length: 15; clone_size: NA; j_call: TRBJ2-3; v_call: TRBV20-1; cdr3_nt: TGCAGTGCTAGTACGGTTCAGGGGTACACAGATACGCAGTATTTT; cdr3_aa: CSASTVQGYTDTQYF
d_call: NA; cdr3_length: 14; clone_size: NA; j_call: TRBJ2-7; v_call: TRBV12-5; cdr3_nt: TGTGCTAGTGGTCTCAGCGAATCGGCCTACGAGCAGTACTTC; cdr3_aa: CASGLSESAYEQYF
d_call: NA; cdr3_length: 12; clone_size: NA; j_call: TRBJ2-7; v_call: TRBV7-8; cdr3_nt: TGTGCCAGCAGCTTATTAGCCTACGAGCAGTACTTC; cdr3_aa: CASSLLAYEQYF
d_call: NA; cdr3_length: 17; clone_size: few; j_call: TRBJ1-1; v_call: TRBV7-2; cdr3_nt: TGTGCCAGCAGCTTTTGGAGAGGCACAGGCGGGAACACTGAAGCTTTCTTT; cdr3_aa: CASSFWRGTGGNTEAFF
d_call: TRBD2; cdr3_length: 14; clone_size: NA; j_call: TRBJ2-5; v_call: TRBV3-1/TRBV3-2; cdr3_nt: TGTGCCAGCAGCCGACTAGCGGGACAAGAGACCCAGTACTTC; cdr3_aa: CASSRLAGQETQYF